These 26 T cell receptor beta chains share one sample of origin, sequenced in a study of blood T cell repertoires in COVID-19. The table came from immunoSEQ multiplex PCR; TCRdb's copy has only in-frame clones and leaves some out. The sample has approximately 390,000 clones; almost 90% are singletons. Specimen: peripheral blood. All receptors derive from a man younger than 35 with active or convalescent COVID-19.

This chain joins TRBV21-1 and TRBJ2-7; whether TRBD2, the table's D call, matches the DNA was not checked. TRBV21-1 is annotated as a pseudogene. The CDR3 totals 15 residues. CDR3 DNA sequence: TGTGCCAGCAGCAAAGCGCTGAGGCGCTCCTACGAGCAGTACTTC. This gives the protein CASSKALRRSYEQYF.

This chain connects TRBV6-6 to TRBJ1-5, with 9 bases aligning to TRBD1. V shed 5 bases, J shed 2 bases, and the junction held 10 bases outside the gene matches. The CDR3 contains 17 residues. The germline gives CDR1 MNHNY, CDR2 SVGAGI (reference sequence). The chain's CDR3 is CASSPRQGGIGNQPQHF. Written as DNA, the CDR3 is TGTGCCAGCAGTCCCCGACAGGGGGGTATTGGCAATCAGCCCCAGCATTTT.

This chain links TRBV5-1 with TRBJ1-5, with D possibly TRBD1 on 6 matching bases. The V end lost 3 bases, the J end lost 5 bases, and 9 bases lay between the germline ends. From germline, CDR1 is SGHRS and CDR2 YFSETQ. CDR3 length: 13 residues. The CDR3 DNA reads as TGCGCCAGCAGCTCAGGGGATGATCAGCCCCAGCATTTT. Its protein is CASSSGDDQPQHF.

The V and J genes are TRBV27 and TRBJ2-7; tentatively, D is TRBD1 (7 bases). Germline CDR1 reads MNHEY; CDR2 reads SMNVEV (reference sequence). CDR3 length: 15 amino acids. V was trimmed by 6 bases and J by 4 bases, leaving 19 bases between them. CDR3 region: CASSKNGGQNYEQYF. CDR3 nucleotides: TGTGCCAGCAGCAAAAACGGGGGACAGAATTACGAGCAGTACTTC.

This chain uses TRBV19 with TRBJ2-5; 7 nucleotides agree with TRBD1. The CDR3 loop spans 14 amino acids. J gave up 6 bases and V 3 bases, and 7 bases lay outside the gene matches. Germline V gene data show CDR1 as LNHDA and CDR2 as SQIVND (reference sequence). CDR3 protein: CASSIWGRGQTQYF. Here the CDR3 DNA reads TGTGCCAGTAGTATTTGGGGAAGGGGGCAGACCCAGTACTTC.

The V gene is TRBV4-3, the J gene TRBJ1-1; 12 nucleotides line up with TRBD1. This CDR3 has 14 amino acids. The germline CDR1 and CDR2 sequences are LGHNA and YSLEER. J lost 5 bases, V lost 3 bases, and 1 base had no gene match. The chain's CDR3 is CASSQGQGATEAFF. DNA for the CDR3: TGCGCCAGCAGCCAGGGACAGGGGGCTACTGAAGCTTTCTTT.

The rearrangement links TRBV3-1 (or the pseudogene TRBV3-2) to TRBJ1-2; D gene uncertain. CDR1 and CDR2 (germline): LGHDT, YNNKEL (reference sequence). V lost 0 bases to trimming and J lost 5 bases, with 7 bases between them. The CDR3 loop spans 13 amino acids. CDR3 amino acids: CASSQDYIYGYTF. DNA for the CDR3: TGTGCCAGCAGCCAAGATTACATATATGGCTACACCTTC.

This clone was seen only a few times. The CDR3 protein is CASSLRGRGATNEKLFF. CDR3 coding DNA: TGTGCCAGCAGTTTACGGGGCAGGGGAGCAACTAATGAAAAACTGTTTTTT. The chain is built from TRBV28 and TRBJ1-4; D may be TRBD1 (6 bases). V shed 2 bases and J shed 0 bases, with 13 bases lying between them. Germline CDR1 MDHEN, CDR2 SYDVKM. This CDR3 contains 17 residues.

A single count supports this clone. CDR3 sequence reads: CASSGGTGSYEQYF. The CDR3 region has the DNA TGTGCCAGTAGTGGGGGGACAGGGTCCTACGAGCAGTACTTC. The chain has TRBV19 and TRBJ2-7; 9 positions agree with TRBD1. Germline values: CDR1 LNHDA, CDR2 SQIVND (reference sequence). The CDR3 is made up of 14 amino acids. J lost 1 base, V lost 5 bases, and 3 bases had no gene match.

This chain uses TRBV7-2 with TRBJ1-5; maybe TRBD1 (6 bases). The CDR3 length is 15 residues. Germline V gives CDR1 SGHTA, CDR2 FQGNSA. With 1 base removed from V and 6 bases from J, the gap between germline ends came to 13 bases. The CDR3 loop is CASSLDPGTLQPQHF. Here the CDR3 DNA reads TGTGCCAGCAGCTTAGATCCCGGGACACTTCAGCCCCAGCATTTT.

The CDR3 here is CASSSGTSGFNEQFF. The CDR3 DNA reads as TGTGCCAGCAGTTCCGGGACTAGCGGGTTCAATGAGCAGTTCTTC. The rearrangement uses TRBV11-3 and TRBJ2-1; 12 bases are shared with TRBD2. The trim removed 6 bases at V and 6 bases at J, leaving 6 bases unmatched. The CDR3 consists of 15 residues. Germline CDR1 is SGHNT and CDR2 is YENEEA.

Comments on this clone: The junction differs from germline at one of its ends, possibly a read error. This chain joins TRBV10-3 and TRBJ2-1, with 12 bases identical to TRBD2. CDR1 is ENHRY and CDR2 is SYGVKD in the germline V gene. The CDR3 totals 14 residues. The CDR3 coding sequence is TGTGCCACCAGTGGACTAGCGGGGAACAATGAGCAGTTCTTC. It is translated as CATSGLAGNNEQFF.

The CDR3 nucleotides read TGTGCCAGCTCACATGGACAGGGTGCTGGCTACACCTTC. Translated, it gives CASSHGQGAGYTF. The rearrangement uses TRBV18 and TRBJ1-2; 8 nucleotides line up with TRBD1. V shed 4 bases, J shed 7 bases, and the junction held 5 bases outside the gene matches. The germline V gene encodes CDR1 KGHSH and CDR2 LQKENI. The CDR3 has 13 residues. Combining the CDR3 with reference TRBV18 and TRBJ1-2 gives the whole variable domain NAGVMQNPRHLVRRRGQEARLRCSPMKGHSHVYWYRQLPEEGLKFMVYLQKENIIDESGMPKERFSAEFPKEGPSILRIQQVVRGDSAAYFCASSHGQGAGYTFGSGTRLTVV.

The chain employs TRBV15 and TRBJ2-5, with D possibly matching TRBD2 (6 bases). The CDR3 is made up of 15 amino acids. Germline-derived CDR1 and CDR2 are LNHNV and YYDKDF (reference sequence). Trimming took off 0 bases at V and 5 bases at J, with 13 bases between the two ends. The CDR3 loop reads CATSRDRRAVETQYF. DNA of the CDR3: TGTGCCACCAGCAGAGATAGGAGGGCAGTGGAGACCCAGTACTTC.

The rearrangement links TRBV14 to TRBJ1-5; perhaps TRBD1 as D (6 bases). Trimming removed 4 bases at V and 10 bases at J, with 14 bases between. Germline V gives CDR1 SGHDN, CDR2 FVKESK. CDR3 length equals 13 residues. The CDR3 nucleotides are TGTGCCAGCAGCCGCCTCAGGGACACACCCCAGCATTTT. Protein sequence: CASSRLRDTPQHF.

This chain connects TRBV5-4 to TRBJ2-1, with D perhaps matching TRBD1 (6 bases). Trimming removed 4 bases from V and 4 bases from J, with 12 bases in between. The CDR3 spans 14 residues. The germline CDR1 and CDR2 sequences are SGHNT and YYREEE (reference sequence). This CDR3 reads CASSLPGHYNEQFF. The CDR3 region has the DNA TGTGCCAGCAGCCTACCGGGACATTACAATGAGCAGTTCTTC.

The rearrangement links TRBV19 to TRBJ2-1, with TRBD1 identical over 7 bases. V dropped 3 bases and J dropped 3; count of bases not matched to a gene: 5. Per germline, CDR1 LNHDA and CDR2 SQIVND (reference sequence). The CDR3 covers 15 residues. CDR3 loop: CASSMTAGGYNEQFF. The CDR3 coding sequence is TGTGCCAGTAGTATGACGGCAGGGGGCTACAATGAGCAGTTCTTC. Looking up the rest from reference TRBV19 and TRBJ2-1 gives the full variable domain: DGGITQSPKYLFRKEGQNVTLSCEQNLNHDAMYWYRQDPGQGLRLIYYSQIVNDFQKGDIAEGYSVSREKKESFPLTVTSAQKNPTAFYLCASSMTAGGYNEQFFGPGTRLTVL.

The chain has TRBV6-1 and TRBJ2-7; the match to TRBD1 covers 9 bases. This CDR3 spans 15 amino acids. V lost 6 bases, J lost 2 bases, and 8 bases stayed unmatched. Germline CDR1 MNHNS, CDR2 SASEGT. CDR3 loop: CASSRTGTGPYEQYF. The CDR3 DNA reads as TGTGCCAGCAGCCGCACCGGGACAGGGCCCTACGAGCAGTACTTC.

This clone occurred once. This rearrangement joins TRBV4-3 to TRBJ1-4; no clear D gene. From germline, CDR1 is LGHNA and CDR2 YSLEER. CDR3 length equals 15 residues. V was trimmed by 0 bases and J by 8 bases, leaving 13 bases between them. The CDR3 sequence is CASSQDMTAGEKLFF. The CDR3 nucleotides are TGCGCCAGCAGCCAAGATATGACTGCGGGGGAAAAACTGTTTTTT.

With regard to this clone: The same CDR3 arises from other DNA sequences in this sample as well. This chain uses TRBV6-5 with TRBJ1-1, with D hard to call. Trimming removed 6 bases from V and 4 bases from J, with 12 bases in between. CDR1 is MNHEY and CDR2 is SVGAGI in the germline V gene. This CDR3 is 13 amino acids long. CDR3 protein: CASSPKRGTEAFF. The DNA of the CDR3 is TGTGCCAGCAGCCCCAAACGGGGCACTGAAGCTTTCTTT.

The gene calls are TRBV6-5 and TRBJ2-5, with unresolved D. V was trimmed by 7 bases and J by 3 bases, leaving 9 bases between them. This CDR3 region has 12 residues. Germline values: CDR1 MNHEY, CDR2 SVGAGI. CDR3 nucleotides: TGTGCCAGCACCCCAGGAAAAGAGACCCAGTACTTC. As protein: CASTPGKETQYF.

V usage is TRBV2 and J usage is TRBJ1-5, with TRBD1 identical over 9 bases. The CDR3 runs 16 residues. The trim removed 6 bases at V and 1 base at J, leaving 7 bases unmatched. Germline V CDR1 and CDR2: SNHLY, FYNNEI. The CDR3, as DNA: TGTGCCAGCAGGGGACAGGGTGGATCGAGCAATCAGCCCCAGCATTTT. Translating gives CASRGQGGSSNQPQHF.

This chain links TRBV29-1 with TRBJ2-2; D gene uncertain. Germline assignment: CDR1 SQVTM and CDR2 ANQGSEA. Trimming shortened V by 5 bases and J by 6 bases, and 22 bases separated the two germline ends. The CDR3 spans 16 residues. The DNA of the CDR3 is TGCAGCGTTTTTAATCTAGACTCAAATTCGGCCGGGGAGCTGTTTTTT. Its translation is CSVFNLDSNSAGELFF.

The chain couples TRBV6-5 to TRBJ2-7; 11 bases align to TRBD2. V was clipped by 5 bases and J by 6 bases; unmatched bases: 6. The CDR3 totals 14 residues. From germline, CDR1 is MNHEY and CDR2 SVGAGI. The CDR3 DNA sequence: TGTGCCAGCAGTATAGCGGGAGGGGTCGCCGAGCAGTACTTC. Its protein product is CASSIAGGVAEQYF.

The rearrangement links TRBV11-3 to TRBJ2-7, with 10 bases identical to TRBD1. V gave up 5 bases and J gave up 1 base; unmatched junction bases: 11. The CDR3 has 17 amino acids. Germline V gene sequence: CDR1 SGHNT, CDR2 YENEEA. The CDR3 loop reads CASSPGIGTGVSYEQYF. The CDR3 DNA is TGTGCCAGCAGCCCAGGGATTGGGACAGGGGTTTCCTACGAGCAGTACTTC.

The chain couples TRBV6-5 to TRBJ1-3, with 8 bases fitting TRBD1. This CDR3 region has 14 residues. Germline trimming cut 8 bases from V and 2 bases from J; bases unmatched to any gene: 5. From germline, CDR1 is MNHEY and CDR2 SVGAGI. Here the CDR3 reads CASGKQGAGNTIYF. The CDR3 DNA sequence: TGTGCCAGCGGAAAACAGGGGGCTGGAAACACCATATATTTT.